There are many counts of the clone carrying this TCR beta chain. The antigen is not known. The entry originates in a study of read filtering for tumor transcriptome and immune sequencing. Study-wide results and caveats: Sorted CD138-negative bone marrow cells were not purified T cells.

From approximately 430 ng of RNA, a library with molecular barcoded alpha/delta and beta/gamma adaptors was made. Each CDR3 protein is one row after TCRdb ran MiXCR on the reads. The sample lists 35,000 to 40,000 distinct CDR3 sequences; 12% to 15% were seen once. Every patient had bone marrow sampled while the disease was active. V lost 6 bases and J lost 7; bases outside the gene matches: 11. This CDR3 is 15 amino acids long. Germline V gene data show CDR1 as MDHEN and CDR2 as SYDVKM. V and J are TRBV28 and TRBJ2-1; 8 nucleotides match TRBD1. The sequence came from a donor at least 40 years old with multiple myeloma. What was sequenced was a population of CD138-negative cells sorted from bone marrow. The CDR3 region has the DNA TGTGCCAGCAGGACCGGGACAGGTTGGTTTAATGAGCAGTTCTTC. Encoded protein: CASRTGTGWFNEQFF.